One and the same sample provided the 17 T cell receptor beta chains below, sequenced in a study of read filtering for tumor transcriptome and immune sequencing. This library used 300 to 500 ng RNA and molecular barcoded adaptors spanning alpha/delta and beta/gamma chains. TCRdb re-derived calls from the reads in MiXCR, one entry per CDR3 protein. The data hold approximately 61,000 distinct CDR3 sequences, with roughly 19% observed a single time. Sequenced sample: a population of CD138-negative cells sorted from bone marrow. These receptors were taken from a donor aged 40 or older with multiple myeloma.

This clonotype was counted a few times. The rearrangement uses TRBV20-1 and TRBJ2-1; 11 positions agree with TRBD2. From germline, CDR1 is DFQATT and CDR2 SNEGSKA (reference sequence). This CDR3 contains 14 residues. The J segment lost 6 bases and the V segment lost 4 bases, leaving 5 bases of the junction unmatched. The CDR3, as DNA: TGCAGTGCTATAAATAGCGGGGGGGCCAATGAGCAGTTCTTC. Its protein product is CSAINSGGANEQFF.

This clonotype was detected many times. The chain joins TRBV11-2 to TRBJ1-1; a possible D gene is TRBD1 (6 bases). Per germline, CDR1 SGHAT and CDR2 FQNNGV. V was shortened by 5 bases and J by 5 bases, with 9 bases between the two germline ends. This CDR3 contains 12 residues. The CDR3 loop reads CASSRQATEAFF. DNA for the CDR3: TGTGCCAGCAGCCGACAGGCAACTGAAGCTTTCTTT.

This clonotype was recorded at least ten times. V and J are TRBV9 and TRBJ1-6, with D tentatively TRBD1 (5 bases). This CDR3 comprises 16 residues. In germline, CDR1 is SGDLS, CDR2 YYNGEE. Trimming pared 4 bases from V and 6 bases from J, leaving 17 bases between. Here the CDR3 DNA reads TGTGCCAGCAGCTTGGGACCGCCGGAGGGTAATTCACCCCTCCACTTT. Protein product: CASSLGPPEGNSPLHF.

This clonotype was seen at least ten times. This rearrangement joins TRBV5-4 to TRBJ2-3; TRBD1 or TRBD2 may be the D gene (6 bases each). The CDR3 runs to 18 residues. The V gene lost 4 bases and the J gene lost 0 bases, with 21 bases spanning the gap. Germline V gene sequence: CDR1 SGHNT, CDR2 YYREEE (reference sequence). The CDR3 spells CASSPPTGGHPSTDTQYF. DNA for the CDR3: TGTGCCAGCAGCCCGCCCACTGGGGGGCACCCTAGCACAGATACGCAGTATTTT.

This clonotype was counted ten times or more. The genes are TRBV29-1 and TRBJ2-7; 7 positions match TRBD2. The germline V gene has CDR1 SQVTM and CDR2 ANQGSEA. V trimming: 3 bases; J trimming: 1 base; junction bases outside the gene matches: 9. The CDR3 has 15 residues. In DNA, the CDR3 is TGCAGCGTTGAGGGGGGGTTTGCGCCGTCCTACGAGCAGTACTTC. Translation: CSVEGGFAPSYEQYF.

Many counts were recorded for this clonotype. The V gene is TRBV5-1, the J gene TRBJ2-1; D unclear. Between the trimmed V and J ends, which lost 3 bases and 10 bases, there was a span of 8 bases. Germline V gives CDR1 SGHRS, CDR2 YFSETQ. The CDR3 totals 11 residues. The CDR3, as DNA: TGCGCCAGCAGCTGGGATCAGGAGCAGTTCTTC. Translating it yields CASSWDQEQFF.

The table lists this clonotype with many counts. The V call is TRBV6-2 or TRBV6-3, the J call TRBJ2-7; 10 bases match TRBD2. V lost 2 bases and J lost 2; bases outside the gene matches: 3. This CDR3 has 15 amino acids. Germline V gene sequence: CDR1 MNHEY, CDR2 SVGEGT. The CDR3 is CASSYELAGAYEQYF. DNA for the CDR3: TGTGCCAGCAGTTACGAGCTAGCGGGGGCCTACGAGCAGTACTTC.

DNA for the CDR3: TGCAGTGCTAGAGATAATTTGGGGAGTGCAACTAATGAAAAACTGTTTTTT. It is translated as CSARDNLGSATNEKLFF. This rearrangement joins TRBV20-1 to TRBJ1-4, with D unresolved. CDR1 and CDR2 from the germline V gene are DFQATT and SNEGSKA (reference sequence). Between the trimmed V and J ends, which lost 0 bases and 0 bases, there was a span of 14 bases. This CDR3 contains 17 residues.

This clonotype was recorded many times. The chain couples TRBV20-1 to TRBJ2-1; D is ambiguous. Trimming took off 3 bases at V and 4 bases at J, with 7 bases between the two ends. Per germline, CDR1 DFQATT and CDR2 SNEGSKA (reference sequence). The CDR3 runs to 12 residues. This CDR3 reads CSASPEYNEQFF. CDR3 nucleotides: TGCAGTGCTAGTCCCGAATACAATGAGCAGTTCTTC.

A remark on this clonotype: A read error is possible here, since a much larger clone lies one base away. The chain employs TRBV20-1 and TRBJ2-5; 12 bases are a match to TRBD2. This CDR3 spans 13 amino acids. In germline, CDR1 is DFQATT, CDR2 SNEGSKA (reference sequence). V dropped 6 bases and J dropped 7; count of bases not matched to a gene: 6. CDR3 region: CSATPSGRGTQYF. The CDR3 DNA reads TGCAGTGCCACTCCTAGCGGGAGGGGGACCCAGTACTTC.

This clonotype was detected ten times or more. The V and J genes are TRBV11-1 and TRBJ2-4; 7 bases fit TRBD1. Germline values: CDR1 SGHAT, CDR2 FQDESV (reference sequence). V shed 5 bases and J 6 bases; nucleotides not matched to a gene: 10. This CDR3 contains 15 residues. The CDR3 protein is CASSPGIQGRNIQYF. CDR3 bases: TGTGCCAGCAGCCCAGGGATACAGGGGCGAAACATTCAGTACTTC.

Notes on this clonotype: A junction end diverges from the germline sequence, so it may reflect a read error. The chain has TRBV6-1 and TRBJ1-5; TRBD1 is a possible D gene (5 bases). Germline V gene sequence: CDR1 MNHNS, CDR2 SASEGT. This CDR3 comprises 14 residues. The CDR3 loop is CASSDKGLDQTQHF. The CDR3 DNA is TGTGCCAGCAGTGATAAGGGGTTGGATCAGACCCAGCATTTT.

With respect to this clonotype: A much larger clone lies a single base off, so this may be a read error. Because it lacks the conserved phenylalanine or tryptophan at the end, this CDR3 is likely a read error. The V call is TRBV5-1, the J call TRBJ2-2; D ambiguous. Looked up from germline, CDR1 is SGHRS and CDR2 is YFSETQ. Trimming left V 0 bases short and J 1 base short, with 4 bases between. The CDR3 runs to 14 residues. Here the CDR3 DNA reads TGCGCCAGCAGCTTGGTAGGGAACACCGGGGAGCTGTTTCTT. It codes for CASSLVGNTGELFL.

This clonotype was counted between two and nine times. This chain joins TRBV24-1 and TRBJ2-5; TRBD2 might be the D (5 bases). CDR3 size: 13 residues. Trimming took 5 bases from V and 5 from J, leaving 11 bases between them. Looked up from germline, CDR1 is KGHDR and CDR2 is SFDVKD. CDR3 coding DNA: TGTGCCACCAGTGCCGGGAATGTGGAGACCCAGTACTTC. This codes for CATSAGNVETQYF.

There are many counts of this clonotype. DNA for the CDR3: TGTGCCAGCAGCCCGGAGGGACTAGCGGAAAATGAGCAGTTCTTC. This encodes CASSPEGLAENEQFF. The chain recombines TRBV3-1 with TRBJ2-1; TRBD2 aligns across 11 bases. CDR1 is LGHDT, CDR2 YNNKEL, per germline (reference sequence). The CDR3 is made up of 15 amino acids. Losses at the gene ends were 4 bases for V and 7 bases for J; bases not matched to a gene: 6.

This clonotype was seen repeatedly, ten times or more. The chain combines TRBV5-1 with TRBJ2-7, with D possibly TRBD2 on 5 matching bases. Germline V lookup: CDR1 SGHRS, CDR2 YFSETQ. The CDR3 loop spans 12 amino acids. Between the trimmed V and J ends, which lost 0 bases and 8 bases, there was a span of 9 bases. In DNA form, the CDR3 reads TGCGCCAGCAGCTTGGCCGGGGAAAAGCAGTACTTC. Protein sequence: CASSLAGEKQYF.

This clonotype was recorded at least ten times. The rearrangement joins TRBV20-1 to TRBJ1-5; 7 bases agree with TRBD1. The germline V gene has CDR1 DFQATT and CDR2 SNEGSKA (reference sequence). The CDR3 totals 13 residues. Germline trimming cut 5 bases from V and 4 bases from J; bases unmatched to any gene: 5. The CDR3 sequence is CSAATGNNQPQHF. CDR3 DNA: TGCAGTGCTGCGACAGGGAATAATCAGCCCCAGCATTTT.